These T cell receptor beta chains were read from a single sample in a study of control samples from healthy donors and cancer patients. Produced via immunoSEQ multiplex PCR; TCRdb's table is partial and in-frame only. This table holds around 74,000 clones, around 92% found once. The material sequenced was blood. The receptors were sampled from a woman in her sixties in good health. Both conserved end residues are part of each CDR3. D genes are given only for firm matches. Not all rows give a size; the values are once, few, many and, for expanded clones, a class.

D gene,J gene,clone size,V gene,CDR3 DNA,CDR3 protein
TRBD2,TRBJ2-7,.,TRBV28,TGTGCCAGCAGCCAAACGGGCGGGAGTTACGAGCAGTACTTC,CASSQTGGSYEQYF
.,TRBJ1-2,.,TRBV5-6,TGTGCCAGCAGCTTGGGATCGGTTCCCCGCCGGGGTGGCTACACCTTC,CASSLGSVPRRGGYTF
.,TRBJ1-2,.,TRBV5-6,TGTGCCAGCAGAAAAACAGGGAGCTATGGCTACACCTTC,CASRKTGSYGYTF
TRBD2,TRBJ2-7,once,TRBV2,TGTGCCAGCAGCCCGGGACTAGCGGGAGACGAGCAGTACTTC,CASSPGLAGDEQYF
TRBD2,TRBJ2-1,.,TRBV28,TGTGCCAGCAGCCCCATACTAGCGGGAGGTTCAAATGAGCAGTTCTTC,CASSPILAGGSNEQFF
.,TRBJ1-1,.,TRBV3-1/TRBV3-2,TGTGCCAGCAGCCAAGCTGCCAGGGGCACTGAAGCTTTCTTT,CASSQAARGTEAFF
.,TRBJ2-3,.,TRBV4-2,TGTGCCAGCAGCCAAGTGCTCCTAGATACGCAGTATTTT,CASSQVLLDTQYF
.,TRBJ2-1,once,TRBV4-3,TGCGCCAGCAGCCATGACGCTTGGAGCAGCAATGAGCAGTTCTTC,CASSHDAWSSNEQFF
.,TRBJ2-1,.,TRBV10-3,TGTGCCATCAGAAAGGACCTGGGCAGGGGTGAGCAGTTCTTC,CAIRKDLGRGEQFF
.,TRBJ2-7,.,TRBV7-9,TGTGCCAGCAGTCATAGCCTGGGGAACTTCTACGAGCAGTACTTC,CASSHSLGNFYEQYF
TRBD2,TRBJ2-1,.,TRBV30,TGTGCCGGGGGGCTGACTAGCGGAATAAGGAATGAGCAGTTCTTC,CAGGLTSGIRNEQFF
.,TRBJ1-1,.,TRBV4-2,TGTGCCAGCAGCCAAGTCGGCAGGGGATCGAACACTGAAGCTTTCTTT,CASSQVGRGSNTEAFF
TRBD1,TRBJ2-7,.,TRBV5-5,TGTGCCAGCAGCGACGGATGGGGACAGGGCGTCCACGAGCAGTACTTC,CASSDGWGQGVHEQYF
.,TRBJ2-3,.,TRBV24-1,TGTGCCACCAGTGACTCGAGGCATCCGGACTTGGCGCAGTATTTT,CATSDSRHPDLAQYF
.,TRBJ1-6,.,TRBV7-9,TGTGCCAGCAGCCTCACGGACGCGAATAATTCACCCCTCCACTTT,CASSLTDANNSPLHF
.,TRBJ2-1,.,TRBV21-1,TGTGCCAGCAGCAACAGATACAATGAGCAGTTCTTC,CASSNRYNEQFF
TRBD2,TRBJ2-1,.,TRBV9,TGTGCCAGCAGCGCCGTTGGGACTAGAGATGAGCAGTTCTTC,CASSAVGTRDEQFF
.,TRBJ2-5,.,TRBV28,TGTGCCAGCAGTCAGGTTGAGACCCAGTACTTC,CASSQVETQYF
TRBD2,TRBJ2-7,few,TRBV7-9,TGTGCCAGCAGCCCCCCCGGGGGGGAGGCCTACGAGCAGTACTTC,CASSPPGGEAYEQYF
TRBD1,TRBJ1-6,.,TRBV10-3,TGTGCCATCAGACAGGGGCAGGAAAATTCACCCCTCCACTTT,CAIRQGQENSPLHF
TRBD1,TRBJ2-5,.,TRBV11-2,TGTGCCAGCAGTCCCGACAGGGGGCGAGAGACCCAGTACTTC,CASSPDRGRETQYF
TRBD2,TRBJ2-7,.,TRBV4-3,TGCGCCAGCAGCCATGGGACTAGCGGGTCCTCCTACGAGCAGTACTTC,CASSHGTSGSSYEQYF
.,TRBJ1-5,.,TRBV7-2,TGTGCCAGCAGCCCCTATACGGGGGTGAATCAGCCCCAGCATTTT,CASSPYTGVNQPQHF
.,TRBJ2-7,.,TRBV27,TGTGCCAGCAGTGTATCACTACAGCGGCCATCCTACGAGCAGTACTTC,CASSVSLQRPSYEQYF
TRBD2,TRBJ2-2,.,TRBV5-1,TGCGCCAGCAGCGTTACTAGCGGGGGAAACACCGGGGAGCTGTTTTTT,CASSVTSGGNTGELFF
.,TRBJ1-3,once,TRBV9,TGTGCCAGCAGCGAAGGGATCTCTGGAAACACCATATATTTT,CASSEGISGNTIYF
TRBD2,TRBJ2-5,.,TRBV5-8,TGTGCCAGCAGCGAGAGACTAGCGGGAAAAGAGACCCAGTACTTC,CASSERLAGKETQYF
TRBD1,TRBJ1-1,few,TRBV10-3,TGTGCCACCTCCGACCAGGGGGGTTGGATCGCTGAAGCTTTCTTT,CATSDQGGWIAEAFF
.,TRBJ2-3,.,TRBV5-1,TGCGCCAGCAAGGAGTACACAGATACGCAGTATTTT,CASKEYTDTQYF
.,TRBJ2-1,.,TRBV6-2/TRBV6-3,TGTGCCAGCAGTTACTCGACGGGTGCTGTGGGAGAGCAGTTCTTC,CASSYSTGAVGEQFF
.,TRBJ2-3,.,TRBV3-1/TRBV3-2,TGTGCCAGCAGCTATAGCGGTAGCACAGATACGCAGTATTTT,CASSYSGSTDTQYF
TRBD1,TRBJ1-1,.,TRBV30,TGTGCCTGGAGGGGACAGGGGCACACTGAAGCTTTCTTT,CAWRGQGHTEAFF
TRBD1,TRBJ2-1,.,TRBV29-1,TGCAGCGTTGGGGAGGACAGGGTTTCCTACAATGAGCAGTTCTTC,CSVGEDRVSYNEQFF
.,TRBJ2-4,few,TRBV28,TGTGCCAGCAGTTTGGCTCCGCAACAGCTAACACCTACGCTAGCCAAAAACATTCAGTACTTC,CASSLAPQQLTPTLAKNIQYF
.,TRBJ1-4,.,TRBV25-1,TGTGCCAGCGGCGGGGGTGGCGTTGAAAAACTGTTTTTT,CASGGGGVEKLFF
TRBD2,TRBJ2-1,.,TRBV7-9,TGTGCCAGCAGCCCATATAAAACTCGAGCTAGCGGGACCTACAATGAGCAGTTCTTC,CASSPYKTRASGTYNEQFF
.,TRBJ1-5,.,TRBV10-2,TGCGCCAGCAGTGACATGACCGATCAGCCCCAGCATTTT,CASSDMTDQPQHF
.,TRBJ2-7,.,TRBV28,TGTGCCAGCAGTTTACGTCCGAGCTCCTACGAGCAGTACTTC,CASSLRPSSYEQYF
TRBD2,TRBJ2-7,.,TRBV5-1,TGCGCCAGCACTCCGGATAGCGGGACCCGCGAGCAGTACTTC,CASTPDSGTREQYF
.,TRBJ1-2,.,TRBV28,TGTGCCAGCAGTTCCTACGTAGGTCAGACGTCCTATGGCTACACCTTC,CASSSYVGQTSYGYTF
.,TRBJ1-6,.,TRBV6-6,TGTGCCAGCAGTCCCGGGGTTACCCTCTCCTATAATTCACCCCTCCACTTT,CASSPGVTLSYNSPLHF
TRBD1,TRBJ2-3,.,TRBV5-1,TGCGCCAGCAGCCCGCGCTGGACAGGGGGTCGGACAGATACGCAGTATTTT,CASSPRWTGGRTDTQYF
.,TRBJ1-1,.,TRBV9,TGTGCCAGCAGCCCTGGGGGGATACCCGAAGCTTTCTTT,CASSPGGIPEAFF
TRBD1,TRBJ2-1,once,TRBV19,TGTGCCAGTAGTGGTGTGGGACAGGGGGAAGGCAATGAGCAGTTCTTC,CASSGVGQGEGNEQFF
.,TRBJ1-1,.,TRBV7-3,TGTGCCAGCAGCTTAAACAGTGGCGGGGCAAACACTGAAGCTTTCTTT,CASSLNSGGANTEAFF
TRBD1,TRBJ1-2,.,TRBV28,TGTGCCAGCAACGCAAATCCGGGACAGGGGCGAATTAACTATGGCTACACCTTC,CASNANPGQGRINYGYTF
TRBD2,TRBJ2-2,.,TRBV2,TGTGCCAGCAGTGAGACTAGCGGGAGGTGGGGGGAGCTGTTTTTT,CASSETSGRWGELFF
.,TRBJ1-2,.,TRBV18,TGTGCCAGCTCAAAGGACAGAAGCTATGGCTACACCTTC,CASSKDRSYGYTF
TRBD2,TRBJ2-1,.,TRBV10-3,TGTGCCATCAGTGAAGGGATAGCGGGAAAGGATGAGCAGTTCTTC,CAISEGIAGKDEQFF
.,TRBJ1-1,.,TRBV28,TGTGCCAGCATCAAGGAGTTAAACACTGAAGCTTTCTTT,CASIKELNTEAFF
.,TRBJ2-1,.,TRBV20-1,TGCAGTGCTCGGGGATACAATGAGCAGTTCTTC,CSARGYNEQFF
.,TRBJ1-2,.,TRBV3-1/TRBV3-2,TGTGCCAGCAGCCAAGGTGGGAGACAGTCCTACTATGGCTACACCTTC,CASSQGGRQSYYGYTF
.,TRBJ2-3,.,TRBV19,TGTGCCAGTAGTACACAGGGAGGCGGCGCAGATACGCAGTATTTT,CASSTQGGGADTQYF
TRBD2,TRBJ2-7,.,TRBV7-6,TGTGCCAGCAGCACAAGCGGGACTGGCACCTACGAGCAGTACTTC,CASSTSGTGTYEQYF
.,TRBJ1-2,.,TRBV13,TGTGCCAGCAGCTCCCTAGTGGGCTATGGCTACACCTTC,CASSSLVGYGYTF
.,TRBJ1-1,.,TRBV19,TGTGCCAGTACCAATGGCCGGAACACTGAAGCTTTCTTT,CASTNGRNTEAFF
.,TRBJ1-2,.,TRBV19,TGTGCCAGTAAACCAAGCCTCGGGGGCTGGCATGGCTACACCTTC,CASKPSLGGWHGYTF
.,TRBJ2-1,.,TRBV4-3,TGCGCCAGCAGCCAACAGCGGAGTTCCTACAATGAGCAGTTCTTC,CASSQQRSSYNEQFF
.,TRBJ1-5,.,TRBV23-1,TGCGCCAGCAGTCAATGTGTCAGTACTTACCCCAATCAGCCCCAGCATTTT,CASSQCVSTYPNQPQHF
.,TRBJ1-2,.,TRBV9,TGTGCCAGCAGCGTTTTTCCCCCTGGGGCCTATGGCTACACCTTC,CASSVFPPGAYGYTF